This is a list of T cell receptor beta chains from one sample in a study of blood T cell repertoires in COVID-19. The assay was immunoSEQ multiplex PCR, and TCRdb's table has in-frame clones only and misses some. The table shows fewer than 85,000 clones, with about 90% occurring only once. Sequenced material: peripheral blood. The receptors stem from a human donor in a cohort sampled during active COVID-19. Each CDR3 is given with its conserved first and last residue. Fields, in order: J gene, clone size, V gene, D gene, CDR3 protein, CDR3 DNA. A D gene is named only where the DNA matches it firmly. The size field is filled for only some rows; it gives once, few, many or a size class.

j_call: TRBJ2-7; clone_size: -; v_call: TRBV11-2; d_call: -; cdr3_aa: CASSLVSGGDRTYEQYF; cdr3_nt: TGTGCCAGCAGCTTAGTTTCGGGAGGGGACAGAACCTACGAGCAGTACTTC
j_call: TRBJ1-2; clone_size: -; v_call: TRBV10-3; d_call: TRBD1; cdr3_aa: CAISEGEGAELYGYTF; cdr3_nt: TGTGCCATCAGTGAAGGTGAGGGGGCCGAACTCTATGGCTACACCTTC
j_call: TRBJ2-7; clone_size: -; v_call: TRBV5-1; d_call: -; cdr3_aa: CASSLYAGESYEQYF; cdr3_nt: TGCGCCAGCAGCTTGTACGCAGGGGAAAGCTACGAGCAGTACTTC
j_call: TRBJ1-5; clone_size: few; v_call: TRBV19; d_call: -; cdr3_aa: CASSHSLNQPQHF; cdr3_nt: TGTGCCAGTAGTCACAGCCTCAATCAGCCCCAGCATTTT
j_call: TRBJ1-2; clone_size: -; v_call: TRBV15; d_call: TRBD1; cdr3_aa: CATSREPTTGGNYGYTF; cdr3_nt: TGTGCCACCAGCAGGGAACCTACTACAGGGGGCAACTATGGCTACACCTTC
j_call: TRBJ2-5; clone_size: -; v_call: TRBV11-2; d_call: TRBD1; cdr3_aa: CASSRDRGQETQYF; cdr3_nt: TGTGCCAGCAGCCGGGACAGGGGGCAAGAGACCCAGTACTTC
j_call: TRBJ1-2; clone_size: -; v_call: TRBV27; d_call: -; cdr3_aa: CASRTVWGYTF; cdr3_nt: TGTGCCAGCAGGACAGTTTGGGGCTACACCTTC
j_call: TRBJ2-6; clone_size: -; v_call: TRBV7-2; d_call: TRBD1; cdr3_aa: CASSLEGTGYSGANVLTF; cdr3_nt: TGTGCCAGCAGCTTAGAAGGGACAGGGTACTCTGGGGCCAACGTCCTGACTTTC
j_call: TRBJ2-7; clone_size: once; v_call: TRBV2; d_call: -; cdr3_aa: CASDGLESSYEQYF; cdr3_nt: TGTGCCAGCGATGGACTCGAGAGCTCCTACGAGCAGTACTTC
j_call: TRBJ2-7; clone_size: -; v_call: TRBV6-5; d_call: -; cdr3_aa: CATSVAGINEQYF; cdr3_nt: TGTGCCACCTCCGTGGCAGGGATAAACGAGCAGTACTTC
j_call: TRBJ2-7; clone_size: once; v_call: TRBV9; d_call: -; cdr3_aa: CASSVGGLPYEQYF; cdr3_nt: TGTGCCAGCAGTGTAGGAGGGCTCCCCTACGAGCAGTACTTC
j_call: TRBJ2-1; clone_size: -; v_call: TRBV6-6; d_call: TRBD1; cdr3_aa: CASSGQGVNEQFF; cdr3_nt: TGTGCCAGCAGTGGACAGGGGGTGAATGAGCAGTTCTTC
j_call: TRBJ2-7; clone_size: -; v_call: TRBV5-4; d_call: -; cdr3_aa: CASSLSGIRDEQYF; cdr3_nt: TGTGCCAGCAGCTTATCCGGAATCAGGGACGAGCAGTACTTC
j_call: TRBJ2-3; clone_size: -; v_call: TRBV7-8; d_call: TRBD1; cdr3_aa: CASSLVRVRTGVRGTDTQYF; cdr3_nt: TGTGCCAGCAGCTTAGTTAGGGTGAGGACAGGGGTTCGAGGCACAGATACGCAGTATTTT
j_call: TRBJ1-1; clone_size: once; v_call: TRBV21-1; d_call: -; cdr3_aa: CASSLTEIGTGACRGPNTEAFF; cdr3_nt: TGTGCCAGCAGCCTTACAGAAATCGGGACAGGGGCCTGCCGAGGGCCGAACACTGAAGCTTTCTTT
j_call: TRBJ2-7; clone_size: -; v_call: TRBV27; d_call: -; cdr3_aa: CASGGRSSYEQYF; cdr3_nt: TGTGCCAGCGGAGGACGGAGCTCCTACGAGCAGTACTTC
j_call: TRBJ1-5; clone_size: -; v_call: TRBV11-1; d_call: -; cdr3_aa: CASSPDRDSNQPQHF; cdr3_nt: TGTGCCAGCAGCCCGGACAGAGATAGCAATCAGCCCCAGCATTTT
j_call: TRBJ1-1; clone_size: -; v_call: TRBV30; d_call: TRBD1; cdr3_aa: CAWSLEGAAFF; cdr3_nt: TGTGCCTGGAGCCTTGAGGGGGCAGCTTTCTTT
j_call: TRBJ2-7; clone_size: -; v_call: TRBV27; d_call: -; cdr3_aa: CASSYSPYEQYF; cdr3_nt: TGTGCCAGCAGTTATTCTCCCTACGAGCAGTACTTC
j_call: TRBJ1-1; clone_size: -; v_call: TRBV5-1; d_call: -; cdr3_aa: CASSLGRGYDTEAFF; cdr3_nt: TGCGCCAGCAGCTTGGGACGAGGGTATGACACTGAAGCTTTCTTT
j_call: TRBJ1-2; clone_size: -; v_call: TRBV29-1; d_call: TRBD1; cdr3_aa: CSAGPVTGDGYTF; cdr3_nt: TGCAGCGCCGGGCCCGTGACAGGGGATGGCTACACCTTC
j_call: TRBJ1-3; clone_size: -; v_call: TRBV5-6; d_call: -; cdr3_aa: CASSSYSGNTIYF; cdr3_nt: TGTGCCAGCAGCTCCTACTCTGGAAACACCATATATTTT
j_call: TRBJ1-2; clone_size: -; v_call: TRBV19; d_call: -; cdr3_aa: CASADRNYGYTF; cdr3_nt: TGTGCCAGCGCTGACAGGAACTATGGCTACACCTTC
j_call: TRBJ1-6; clone_size: -; v_call: TRBV28; d_call: -; cdr3_aa: CASSFPSSPLHF; cdr3_nt: TGTGCCAGCAGTTTCCCGAGCTCACCCCTCCACTTT
j_call: TRBJ2-7; clone_size: -; v_call: TRBV28; d_call: -; cdr3_aa: CASTKRGGPYEQYF; cdr3_nt: TGTGCCAGCACCAAAAGGGGGGGTCCCTACGAGCAGTACTTC